A single sample is the source of the 10 T cell receptor beta chains below, sequenced in a study of beta chain features in type 1 diabetes (dated by TCRdb to 2016 to 2019). The library was generated by the immunoSEQ multiplex PCR assay. The entire isolated RNA was reverse transcribed using the High Capacity cDNA Reverse Transcription Kit, and thus expressed TCRB transcripts were sequenced. TCRdb's version of the immuneACCESS table is confined to in-frame rearrangements and falls short of the full clone set. An unresolved V gene accounts for under half of the shortfall where checked; the remainder is of unknown origin. This sample lists 400,000 to 600,000 clones; about 30% were detected once. The ten biggest clones cover 0.05% to 0.07% of the sample. Sequencing input: naive CD4+ T cells from blood. The cell subset or site label here, explained by the study, means: true naive CD4+ T cells. The receptor set was obtained from a young man in good health.

This clone was found a few times. The chain has TRBV10-3 and TRBJ2-5; D might be TRBD1 (6 bases). The germline V and J ends were trimmed by 4 bases and 3 bases, with 15 bases remaining between them. Germline assignment: CDR1 ENHRY and CDR2 SYGVKD. The CDR3 loop spans 15 amino acids. The CDR3 DNA is TGTGCCATCAGTGTACGACAGGAAGATAAAGAGACCCAGTACTTC. Translating gives CAISVRQEDKETQYF.

The gene calls are TRBV5-4 and TRBJ1-2, with TRBD1 matching 11 bases. CDR3 length: 14 residues. The junction had 1 base not matched to a gene; V was cut back by 0 bases and J by 6 bases. From germline, CDR1 is SGHNT and CDR2 YYREEE (reference sequence). In DNA form, the CDR3 reads TGTGCCAGCAGCTTGGGGACAGGGGGCAATGGCTACACCTTC. Translation gives CASSLGTGGNGYTF.

The chain employs TRBV5-1 and TRBJ2-1, with TRBD2 identical over 7 bases. The junction had 16 bases not matched to a gene; V was cut back by 1 base and J by 12 bases. The CDR3 runs to 16 residues. CDR1 is SGHRS and CDR2 is YFSETQ in the germline V gene. DNA for the CDR3: TGCGCCAGCAGCTTGAACGGACTAGAGGGAACAATGAGGCAGTTCTTC. This sequence encodes CASSLNGLEGTMRQFF.

V gene TRBV2 combines with J gene TRBJ2-1; 8 bases align to TRBD2. This CDR3 has 13 residues. V dropped 4 bases and J dropped 9; count of bases not matched to a gene: 5. Looked up from germline, CDR1 is SNHLY and CDR2 is FYNNEI. In DNA form, the CDR3 reads TGTGCCAGCAGTGCAATACTAGCGGCTGAGCAGTTCTTC. Protein product: CASSAILAAEQFF.

The chain is built from TRBV25-1 and TRBJ2-1, with TRBD1 matching 7 bases. The CDR3 sequence is 17 residues long. Germline lookup yields CDR1 MGHDK and CDR2 SYGVNS. Trimming removed 4 bases from V and 0 bases from J; junction bases left unmatched: 9. This CDR3 reads CASSGGRGRSSYNEQFF. For the CDR3, the DNA is TGTGCCAGCAGTGGGGGAAGGGGGCGGAGCTCCTACAATGAGCAGTTCTTC.

This clone was observed a few times. This chain links TRBV10-3 with TRBJ2-4; D perhaps matches TRBD1 (6 bases). The CDR3 is 16 amino acids. V was trimmed by 3 bases and J by 5 bases, leaving 17 bases between them. The germline CDR1 and CDR2 sequences are ENHRY and SYGVKD. The CDR3 DNA sequence: TGTGCCATCAGTGATAGTAAGGGGACAAGACAAAACATTCAGTACTTC. Its translation: CAISDSKGTRQNIQYF.

This clone was found a few times. The V gene is TRBV2, the J gene TRBJ1-5; D is unclear. V was pared by 6 bases and J by 7 bases, with 16 bases between. The germline V gene encodes CDR1 SNHLY and CDR2 FYNNEI. This CDR3 comprises 14 residues. CDR3 region: CASRYDRGLQPQHF. In DNA form, the CDR3 reads TGTGCCAGCAGATACGACCGTGGTCTGCAGCCCCAGCATTTT.

The chain is built from TRBV30 and TRBJ2-1, with D uncertain. This CDR3 has 14 amino acids. From germline, CDR1 is GTSNPN and CDR2 SVGIG (reference sequence). V was cut by 2 bases and J by 1 base, with 9 bases left in between. CDR3: CAWSNLRSYNEQFF. The DNA of the CDR3 is TGTGCCTGGAGTAACCTTAGGTCCTACAATGAGCAGTTCTTC.

The V gene is TRBV7-3, the J gene TRBJ2-1, with 13 bases lining up with TRBD2. With 4 bases clipped from V and 6 bases from J, the junction kept 6 bases outside the gene matches. This CDR3 region has 16 residues. Germline V lookup: CDR1 SGHTA, CDR2 FQGTGA. CDR3 residues: CASSSPGLAGINEQFF. Here the CDR3 DNA reads TGTGCCAGCAGCTCACCGGGACTAGCGGGGATCAATGAGCAGTTCTTC.

There are a few counts of this clone. The CDR3 bases are TGTGCCAGCAGCGTAGGGAGCAGGGGGACTGGCTATGGCTACACCTTC. It is translated as CASSVGSRGTGYGYTF. The chain recombines TRBV9 with TRBJ1-2; 7 bases line up with TRBD1. Germline V gives CDR1 SGDLS, CDR2 YYNGEE. The trim removed 0 bases at V and 4 bases at J, leaving 9 bases unmatched. The CDR3 totals 16 residues.